This T cell receptor beta chain was recorded in a study of blood T cell repertoires in COVID-19. The repertoire was sequenced with immunoSEQ multiplex PCR; TCRdb's copy has only in-frame clones and lacks some. The sample contains around 470,000 clones, 80% to 90% of which appear only once. Germline loops: CDR1 MNHEY, CDR2 SMNVEV (reference sequence). The J segment lost 3 bases and the V segment lost 3 bases, leaving 5 bases of the junction unmatched. The CDR3 sequence is 16 residues long. Sequencing was performed on peripheral blood. The TCR originated in a man aged 18 to 30 with COVID-19, enrolled during active disease. The genes are TRBV27 and TRBJ2-1, with 10 bases fitting TRBD2. CDR3 DNA sequence: TGTGCCAGCAGTTTTCAGCGGGGGGGAGGCTACAATGAGCAGTTCTTC. Translating it yields CASSFQRGGGYNEQFF.